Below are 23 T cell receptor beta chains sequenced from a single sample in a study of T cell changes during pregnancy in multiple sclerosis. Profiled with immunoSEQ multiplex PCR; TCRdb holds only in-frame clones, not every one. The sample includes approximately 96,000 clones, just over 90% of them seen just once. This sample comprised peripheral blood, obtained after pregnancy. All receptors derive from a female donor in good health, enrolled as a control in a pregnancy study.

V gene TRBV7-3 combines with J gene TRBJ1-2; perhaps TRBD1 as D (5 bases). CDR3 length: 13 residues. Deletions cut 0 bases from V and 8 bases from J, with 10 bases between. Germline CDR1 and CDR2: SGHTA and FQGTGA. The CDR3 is CASSLTPGKGYTF. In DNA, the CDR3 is TGTGCCAGCAGCTTAACTCCAGGGAAAGGCTACACCTTC. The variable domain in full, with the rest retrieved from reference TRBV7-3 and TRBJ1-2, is GAGVSQTPSNKVTEKGKYVELRCDPISGHTALYWYRQSLGQGPEFLIYFQGTGAADDSGLPNDRFFAVRPEGSVSTLKIQRTERGDSAVYLCASSLTPGKGYTFGSGTRLTVV.

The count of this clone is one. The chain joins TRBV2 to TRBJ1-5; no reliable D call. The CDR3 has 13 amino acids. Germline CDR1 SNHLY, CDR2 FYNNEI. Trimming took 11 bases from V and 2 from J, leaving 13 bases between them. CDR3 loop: CAGRGDGNQPQHF. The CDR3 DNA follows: TGTGCCGGCCGGGGTGACGGCAATCAGCCCCAGCATTTT.

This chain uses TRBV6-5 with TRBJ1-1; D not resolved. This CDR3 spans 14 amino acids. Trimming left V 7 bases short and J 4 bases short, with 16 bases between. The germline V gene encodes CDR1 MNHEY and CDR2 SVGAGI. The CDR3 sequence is CASTWVPGSTEAFF. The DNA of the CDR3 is TGTGCCAGCACCTGGGTCCCGGGTAGCACTGAAGCTTTCTTT.

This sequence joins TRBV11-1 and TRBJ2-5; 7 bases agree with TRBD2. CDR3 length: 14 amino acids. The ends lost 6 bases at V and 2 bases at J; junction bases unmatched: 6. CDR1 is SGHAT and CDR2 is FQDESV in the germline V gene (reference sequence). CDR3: CASSRDYRQETQYF. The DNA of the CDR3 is TGTGCCAGCAGTAGGGACTACCGTCAAGAGACCCAGTACTTC.

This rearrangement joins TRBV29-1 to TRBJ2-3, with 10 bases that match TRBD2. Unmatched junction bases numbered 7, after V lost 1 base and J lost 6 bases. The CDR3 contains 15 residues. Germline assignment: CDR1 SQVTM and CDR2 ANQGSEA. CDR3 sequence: CSVEAPAGGRDTQYF. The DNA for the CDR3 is TGCAGCGTTGAAGCACCAGCGGGGGGGCGGGATACGCAGTATTTT.

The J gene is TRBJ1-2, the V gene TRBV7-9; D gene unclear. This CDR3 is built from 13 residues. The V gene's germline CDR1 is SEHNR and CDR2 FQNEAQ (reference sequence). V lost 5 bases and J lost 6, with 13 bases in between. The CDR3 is CASSPQWQDGYTF. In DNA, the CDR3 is TGTGCCAGCAGCCCCCAGTGGCAGGATGGCTACACCTTC.

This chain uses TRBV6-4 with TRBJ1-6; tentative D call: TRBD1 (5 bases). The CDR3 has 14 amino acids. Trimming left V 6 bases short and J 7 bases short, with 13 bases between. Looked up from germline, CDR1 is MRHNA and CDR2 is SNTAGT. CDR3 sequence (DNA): TGTGCCAGCAGGGAGGGGACGGGGAATTCACCCCTCCACTTT. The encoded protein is CASREGTGNSPLHF.

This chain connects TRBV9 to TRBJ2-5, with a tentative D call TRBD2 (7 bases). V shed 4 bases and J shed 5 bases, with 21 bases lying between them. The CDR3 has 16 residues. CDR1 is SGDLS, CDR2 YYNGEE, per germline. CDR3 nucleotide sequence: TGTGCCAGCAGCCCAGGGAGGGGGGGGGCTTGGGAGACCCAGTACTTC. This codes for CASSPGRGGAWETQYF.

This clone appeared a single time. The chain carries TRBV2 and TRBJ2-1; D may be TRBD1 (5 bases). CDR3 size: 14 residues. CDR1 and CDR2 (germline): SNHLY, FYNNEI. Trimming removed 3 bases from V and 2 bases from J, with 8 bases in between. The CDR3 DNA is TGTGCCAGCAGTGATTTACAGGCCTACAATGAGCAGTTCTTC. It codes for CASSDLQAYNEQFF.

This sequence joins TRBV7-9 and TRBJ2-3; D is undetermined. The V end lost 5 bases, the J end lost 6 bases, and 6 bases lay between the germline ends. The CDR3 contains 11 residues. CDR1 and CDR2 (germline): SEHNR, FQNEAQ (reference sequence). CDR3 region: CASSPPDTQYF. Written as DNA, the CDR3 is TGTGCCAGCAGCCCCCCTGATACGCAGTATTTT.

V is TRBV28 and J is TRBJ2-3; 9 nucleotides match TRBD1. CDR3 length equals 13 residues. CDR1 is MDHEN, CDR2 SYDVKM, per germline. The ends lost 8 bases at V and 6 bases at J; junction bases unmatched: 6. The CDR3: CASWGTGLDTQYF. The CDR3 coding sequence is TGTGCCAGCTGGGGGACAGGGTTGGATACGCAGTATTTT.

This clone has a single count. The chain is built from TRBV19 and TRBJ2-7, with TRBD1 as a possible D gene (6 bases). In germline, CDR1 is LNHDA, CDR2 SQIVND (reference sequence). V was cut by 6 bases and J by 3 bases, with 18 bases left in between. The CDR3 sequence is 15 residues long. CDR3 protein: CASSLSGDTFYEQYF. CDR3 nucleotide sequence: TGTGCCAGTAGCCTCTCCGGGGACACGTTCTACGAGCAGTACTTC.

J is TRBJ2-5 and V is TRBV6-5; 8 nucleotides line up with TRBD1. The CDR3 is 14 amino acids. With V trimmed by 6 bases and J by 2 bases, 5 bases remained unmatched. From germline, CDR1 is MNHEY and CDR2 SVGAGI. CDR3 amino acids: CASSRTGHQETQYF. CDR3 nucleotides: TGTGCCAGCAGCCGGACAGGGCATCAAGAGACCCAGTACTTC.

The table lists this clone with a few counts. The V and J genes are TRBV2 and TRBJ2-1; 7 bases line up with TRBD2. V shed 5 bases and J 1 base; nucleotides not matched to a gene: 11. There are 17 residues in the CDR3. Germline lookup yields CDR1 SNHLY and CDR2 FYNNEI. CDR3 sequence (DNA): TGTGCCAGCAGTCCCTGGGGGGGAGGGGTGTCCTACAATGAGCAGTTCTTC. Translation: CASSPWGGGVSYNEQFF.

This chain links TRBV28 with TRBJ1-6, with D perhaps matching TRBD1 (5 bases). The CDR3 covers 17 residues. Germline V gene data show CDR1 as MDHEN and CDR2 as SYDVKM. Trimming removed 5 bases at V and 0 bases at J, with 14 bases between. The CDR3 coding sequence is TGTGCCAGCAGTCTCTGGACACTCCGCTCCTATAATTCACCCCTCCACTTT. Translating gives CASSLWTLRSYNSPLHF.

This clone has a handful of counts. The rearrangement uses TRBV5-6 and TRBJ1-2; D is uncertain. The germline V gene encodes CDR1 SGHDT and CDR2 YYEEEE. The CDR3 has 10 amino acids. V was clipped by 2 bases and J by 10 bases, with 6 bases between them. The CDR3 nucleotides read TGTGCCAGCAGCTTTAGCGTCTACACCTTC. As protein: CASSFSVYTF.

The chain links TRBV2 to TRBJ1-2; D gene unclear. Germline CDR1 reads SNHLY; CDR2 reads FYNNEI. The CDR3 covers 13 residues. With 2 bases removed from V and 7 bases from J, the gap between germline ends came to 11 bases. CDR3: CASSEIPNGGYTF. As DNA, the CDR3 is TGTGCCAGCAGTGAAATTCCCAACGGTGGCTACACCTTC. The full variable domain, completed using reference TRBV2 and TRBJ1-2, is EPEVTQTPSHQVTQMGQEVILRCVPISNHLYFYWYRQILGQKVEFLVSFYNNEISEKSEIFDDQFSVERPDGSNFTLKIRSTKLEDSAMYFCASSEIPNGGYTFGSGTRLTVV.

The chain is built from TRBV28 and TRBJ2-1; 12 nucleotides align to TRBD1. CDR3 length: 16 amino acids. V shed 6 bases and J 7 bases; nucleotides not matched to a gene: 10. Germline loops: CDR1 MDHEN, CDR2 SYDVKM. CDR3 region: CASREQGQGARNEQFF. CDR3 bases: TGTGCCAGCAGGGAACAGGGACAGGGGGCGAGGAATGAGCAGTTCTTC.

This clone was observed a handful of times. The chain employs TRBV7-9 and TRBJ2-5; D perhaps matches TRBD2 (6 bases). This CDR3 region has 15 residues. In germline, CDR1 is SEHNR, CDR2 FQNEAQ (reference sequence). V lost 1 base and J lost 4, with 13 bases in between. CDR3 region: CASSLGVLEGETQYF. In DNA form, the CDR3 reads TGTGCCAGCAGCTTAGGGGTTCTGGAGGGAGAGACCCAGTACTTC.

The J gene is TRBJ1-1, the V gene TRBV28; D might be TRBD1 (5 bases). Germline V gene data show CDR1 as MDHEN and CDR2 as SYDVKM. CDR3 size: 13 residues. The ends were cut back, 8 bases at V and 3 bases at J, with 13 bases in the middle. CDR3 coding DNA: TGTGCCAGCGCATATGGAGGGGACACTGAAGCTTTCTTT. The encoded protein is CASAYGGDTEAFF.

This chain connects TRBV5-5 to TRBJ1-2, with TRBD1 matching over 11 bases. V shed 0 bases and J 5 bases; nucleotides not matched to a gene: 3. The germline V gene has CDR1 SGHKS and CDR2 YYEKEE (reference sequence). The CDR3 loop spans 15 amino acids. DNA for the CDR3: TGTGCCAGCAGCTTGGCCGGGACAGGGGGATATGGCTACACCTTC. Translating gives CASSLAGTGGYGYTF. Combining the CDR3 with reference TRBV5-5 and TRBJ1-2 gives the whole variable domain DAGVTQSPTHLIKTRGQQVTLRCSPISGHKSVSWYQQVLGQGPQFIFQYYEKEERGRGNFPDRFSARQFPNYSSELNVNALLLGDSALYLCASSLAGTGGYGYTFGSGTRLTVV.

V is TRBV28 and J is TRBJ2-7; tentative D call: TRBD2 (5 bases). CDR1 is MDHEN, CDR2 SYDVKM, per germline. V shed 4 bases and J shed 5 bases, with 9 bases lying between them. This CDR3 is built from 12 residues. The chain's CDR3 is CASSYGMDEQYF. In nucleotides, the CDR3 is TGTGCCAGCAGTTACGGGATGGACGAGCAGTACTTC.

This chain's CDR3 is CASSVGLQSHGYTF. The CDR3 coding sequence is TGTGCCAGCAGCGTAGGGTTGCAGTCCCACGGCTACACCTTC. The chain joins TRBV9 to TRBJ1-2; D is uncertain. Trimming took off 0 bases at V and 8 bases at J, with 14 bases between the two ends. Germline V lookup: CDR1 SGDLS, CDR2 YYNGEE. This CDR3 has 14 residues.